Each of the 8 T cell receptor beta chains below was sequenced from the same sample in a study of T cells expressing NK-cell markers. After re-calling the 5' RACE reads, TCRdb lists one entry per CDR3 protein, DNA absent. Its table lists about 390,000 distinct CDR3 sequences. The sequenced sample consisted of blood T cells: a sorted CD56 or NKG2C T cell subset, CD4+ or CD8+ T cells, or bulk PBMC T cells (not recorded which). These receptors all stem from a woman in her forties or fifties in good health.

The CDR3 reads CASSLASGLEGEQFF. This chain uses TRBV5-1 with TRBJ2-1; TCRdb picks TRBD2, but there is no DNA to check that call. The CDR3 has 15 amino acids. Looked up from germline, CDR1 is SGHRS and CDR2 is YFSETQ.

The rearrangement links TRBV14 to TRBJ2-1; TCRdb's D call, TRBD1, is unchecked because there is no DNA. Germline-derived CDR1 and CDR2 are SGHDN and FVKESK. The CDR3 covers 14 residues. The chain's CDR3 is CASTQLGGGNEQFF.

The chain joins TRBV5-1 to TRBJ2-4; TCRdb's D call of TRBD2 is untestable without DNA. The CDR3 is made up of 14 amino acids. Per the germline V gene, CDR1 is SGHRS and CDR2 is YFSETQ. The CDR3 loop is CASSRQGTENIQYF. The full variable domain, in which reference TRBV5-1 and TRBJ2-4 provide the parts outside the CDR3, is KAGVTQTPRYLIKTRGQQVTLSCSPISGHRSVSWYQQTPGQGLQFLFEYFSETQRNKGNFPGRFSGRQFSNSRSEMNVSTLELGDSALYLCASSRQGTENIQYFGAGTRLSVL.

This chain connects TRBV28 to TRBJ2-7. The germline V gene has CDR1 MDHEN and CDR2 SYDVKM. The CDR3 sequence is 11 residues long. The CDR3 sequence: CASSPSVVQYF.

V gene TRBV20-1 combines with J gene TRBJ2-5; TCRdb returns TRBD1, unconfirmable since there is no DNA. CDR3 size: 14 residues. Germline lookup yields CDR1 DFQATT and CDR2 SNEGSKA (reference sequence). The CDR3 sequence is CSASPGVGVETQYF.

The gene calls are TRBV24-1 and TRBJ2-1; TCRdb's D call, TRBD2, is unchecked because there is no DNA. The CDR3 has 16 residues. The germline V gene encodes CDR1 KGHDR and CDR2 SFDVKD. CDR3 protein: CATSDTAGRATSEQFF.

The chain has TRBV12-5 and TRBJ2-5. Germline assignment: CDR1 LGHNT and CDR2 FRNRAP. This CDR3 has 12 residues. CDR3: CASSISVETQYF.

The chain combines TRBV7-9 with TRBJ2-3; as DNA is missing, the TRBD2 call by TCRdb cannot be tested. The length of the CDR3 is 14 residues. Germline V gene sequence: CDR1 SEHNR, CDR2 FQNEAQ (reference sequence). CDR3 region: CASSLATRADTQYF.